The clone carrying this TCR beta chain was counted ten times or more. What it binds is not known. A template switching step contributed a universal primer site, while unique molecular identifiers were present in the cDNA. TCRdb fed the 5' RACE reads into MiXCR, producing one record per CDR3 protein. The sample gives about 340,000 distinct CDR3 sequences, around 9% of which show up once; around 8.6% is in the top ten. These data belong to a study of identical twins. This CDR3 is built from 12 residues. Trimming shortened V by 8 bases and J by 2 bases, and 7 bases separated the two germline ends. Germline V lookup: CDR1 MDHEN, CDR2 SYDVKM. Study-level findings and limits: Among monozygotic twins, out-of-frame TCR alpha sharing exceeded what models predicted.

Healthy Caucasians provided all donations. This sequence joins TRBV28 and TRBJ2-1; D uncertain. This TCR was sampled from a woman between 45 and 60 years old in good health. Sequenced: naive T cells sorted from blood. This CDR3 is CASGLPYNEQFF. The CDR3 coding sequence is TGTGCCAGCGGGTTGCCCTACAATGAGCAGTTCTTC.